A selection of T cell receptor beta chains follows, all from one sample in a study of T cell repertoires in cytomegalovirus infection. TCRdb analysed the reads with MiXCR anew, one entry per CDR3 protein. The sample includes around 530,000 distinct CDR3 sequences, about a quarter of them seen just once. Sequencing used PBMCs. The receptors stem from a human donor in good health (CMV status not recorded). Some clones in this sample may be carry-over from other donors' samples. Each CDR3 is given without its conserved first and last residue.

length	V	CDR3
12	TRBV7-8	ASSLVRTEETQY
12	TRBV28	ASKPGLGNSPLH
12	TRBV6-1	ASKKADTTYEQY
9	TRBV10-3	AIDAGGGYT
11	TRBV19	ASSIDRETEAF
13	TRBV7-2	ASSLSLSSGNTIY
11	TRBV20-1	SATDSPEETQY
11	TRBV20-1	SATRDRYNEQF
12	TRBV7-2	ASSLDAVNQPQH
13	TRBV7-9	ASSLLAGKQETQY
14	TRBV7-6	ASSSIAGGPRNEQF
14	TRBV6-5	ASSYSRETGRHEQY
12	TRBV11-3	ASSLGRTTDTQY
12	TRBV27	ASSLQGGGDTQY
11	TRBV6-2/TRBV6-3	ASSGTGKETQY
12	TRBV18	ASSPPGQGREQF
12	TRBV6-5	ASSYQDPNTEAF
14	TRBV7-6	ASSLARQLSGNTIY
12	TRBV6-1	ASRGDQNTGELF
13	TRBV7-2	ASSLDVGGPGAQH
14	TRBV6-6	ASSNRGTEGRSEAF
14	TRBV6-2/TRBV6-3	ASSYSAGLSTDTQY
11	TRBV10-2	ASESSMNTEAF
14	TRBV6-2/TRBV6-3	ASSYAVAGGFNEQF
10	TRBV4-1	ASRTHNTEAF
10	TRBV5-4	ASRKVGNEQF
11	TRBV7-2	ASRLGQSYEQY
12	TRBV12-3/TRBV12-4	ASTADTGPNEQY
13	TRBV12-3/TRBV12-4	ASSILRARGQPQH
12	TRBV2	ASSEVAGGDIQY
11	TRBV5-6	ASSFLGRETQY
13	TRBV28	ASSPTARDIYGYT
13	TRBV27	ASRPAGGGDTEAF
14	TRBV7-9	ASSLFGDLHNEKLF
13	TRBV28	ASSFRVQKNTEAF
14	TRBV18	ASSPPSRGAHYGYT
14	TRBV24-1	ATSAGVSFSTDTQY
11	TRBV12-3/TRBV12-4	ASTASGTGELF
13	TRBV7-7	ASSSGRANTGELF
11	TRBV30	ALRTSGAYEQY
14	TRBV5-6	ASSLDGQGRYSPLH
13	TRBV6-2/TRBV6-3	ASSYEYLRTDTQY
13	TRBV28	ASSSGAGGQETQY
12	TRBV7-2	ASSVTGSTDTQY
12	TRBV7-9	ASSNDRLQETQY
12	TRBV28	ASSLAISNEKLF
12	TRBV7-8	ASSSRGTNQPQH
11	TRBV7-2	ASSRRQLDTQY
14	TRBV19	ASSPTGTEVTGELF
14	TRBV27	ASSEWTSDYTGELF